The text below deals with one T cell receptor (beta chain). These data are taken from a study of blood T cell repertoires in COVID-19. Study-level information: Samples representing acute and convalescent COVID-19 were sourced from the United States, Italy and Spain.

In the original processing: Amplification with reference gene primers provided the estimates of nucleated cell counts. The data were produced by immunoSEQ multiplex PCR, yet TCRdb's version contains in-frame clones alone and is incomplete. The V and J calls and clone size were taken over from that table, and D and trimming were inferred from the DNA. This repertoire shows some 58,000 clones, approximately 75% found once; its top ten account for under 40%. Those enrolled in Seattle joined during active infection and were followed longitudinally afterward. The CDR3 length is 16 residues. In germline, CDR1 is LNHDA, CDR2 SQIVND (reference sequence). The ends were cut back, 6 bases at V and 0 bases at J, with 17 bases in the middle.

This chain uses TRBV19 with TRBJ1-1; no definite D call. The source material was peripheral blood. This TCR was recovered from a man in his 60s with COVID-19, enrolled during active disease. This CDR3 reads CASSEVRFLMNTEAFF. For the CDR3, the DNA is TGTGCCAGTAGCGAAGTCCGTTTTCTAATGAACACTGAAGCTTTCTTT.